This T cell receptor (beta chain) is from a study of CD8+ T cells in alopecia areata. The overall study: Recipients were roughly 6-11-week-old female C3H/HeJ mice grafted with skin from approximately 6-13-month-old C3H/HeJ donors with spontaneous alopecia. Broader study findings: Possibly as an HLA-related effect, TCR sharing across patients appeared less clear than in mice.

This clone was found a few times. The antigen is undetermined. Gene names and germline match the mouse. Sequencing used cDNA as its template, made by extracting RNA and reverse transcribing it. Assay used: immunoSEQ multiplex PCR; TCRdb lists only in-frame clones, some missing. The sample shows more than 250,000 clones, none of them appearing just once. Using CD4, CD8alpha, NKG2D, NKG2ACE and other markers, pooled cutaneous lymph node cells were sorted. Sequences were obtained from CD4+ T cells sorted from a lymph node. The source of this sequence is a C3H/HeJ mouse with alopecia areata. For this mouse line, the MHC haplotype is H2-k.

The sequenced part of the CDR3 DNA is TGCACCTGCAGTGGACAGGTCTCTAGTGCAGAA. Its protein product is CTCSGQVSSAE. The CDR3 as a whole reads CTCSGQVSSAETLYF. This rearrangement joins TRBV1 to TRBJ2-3; maybe TRBD1 (6 bases). The read is 4 residues too short to cover the CDR3 end, so that end is filled in from the germline J gene. CDR1 is NSQYPW and CDR2 is LRSPGD in the germline V gene (reference sequence). The CDR3 is 15 residues long. Trimming took off 4 bases at V and 0 bases at J, with 11 bases between the two ends.